The rows below give T cell receptor beta chains drawn from one sample of a study of graft-versus-host responses after intestinal transplantation. Their cognate antigens are unknown. The data were produced by immunoSEQ multiplex PCR, yet TCRdb's version contains in-frame clones alone and is incomplete. Altogether 75,000 to 90,000 clones are present, around nine tenths being singletons, with the ten largest covering 0.3% to 0.4%. The input for sequencing was unstimulated CD4+ T cells sorted from spleen or lymph node cells, taken before intestinal transplant. These receptors all come from a human donor who received an intestinal transplant. CDR3s include the opening cysteine and the closing phenylalanine or tryptophan. Each record gives: J gene, CDR3 length, V gene, D gene, clone size, CDR3 DNA, CDR3 protein. A D gene is named only where the DNA matches it firmly. Part of the rows lack a size; the others show once, few, many or a class for expanded clones.

j_call: TRBJ1-2; cdr3_length: 11; v_call: TRBV10-3; d_call: TRBD1; clone_size: NA; cdr3_nt: TGTGCCACCCAGGGGGAGGATCGCTACACCTTC; cdr3_aa: CATQGEDRYTF
j_call: TRBJ2-5; cdr3_length: 13; v_call: TRBV4-2; d_call: TRBD1; clone_size: few; cdr3_nt: TGTGCCAGCAGCCAGCAACAGGGGGAGACCCAGTACTTC; cdr3_aa: CASSQQQGETQYF
j_call: TRBJ2-7; cdr3_length: 15; v_call: TRBV2; d_call: TRBD1; clone_size: NA; cdr3_nt: TGTGCCACCTCTCCGTCCGGGACAGGGACCTACGAGCAGTACTTC; cdr3_aa: CATSPSGTGTYEQYF
j_call: TRBJ2-5; cdr3_length: 15; v_call: TRBV29-1; d_call: TRBD1; clone_size: NA; cdr3_nt: TGCAGCGTATCTGTCGGGACAGGACACACCGAGACCCAGTACTTC; cdr3_aa: CSVSVGTGHTETQYF
j_call: TRBJ2-7; cdr3_length: 15; v_call: TRBV7-2; d_call: NA; clone_size: NA; cdr3_nt: TGTGCCAGCAGCTTATCCGATAGGGGGGGGTACGAGCAGTACTTC; cdr3_aa: CASSLSDRGGYEQYF
j_call: TRBJ1-2; cdr3_length: 14; v_call: TRBV4-2; d_call: NA; clone_size: NA; cdr3_nt: TGTGCCAGCACCAAAGGGGAGGGGGACTATGGCTACACCTTC; cdr3_aa: CASTKGEGDYGYTF
j_call: TRBJ1-1; cdr3_length: 13; v_call: TRBV6-1; d_call: NA; clone_size: NA; cdr3_nt: TGTGCCAGCAGGGCGGAGATGAACACTGAAGCTTTCTTT; cdr3_aa: CASRAEMNTEAFF
j_call: TRBJ1-1; cdr3_length: 16; v_call: TRBV6-8; d_call: TRBD1; clone_size: NA; cdr3_nt: TGTGCCAGCAGTTTCGGCAGGGGGCCGAGGAACACTGAAGCTTTCTTT; cdr3_aa: CASSFGRGPRNTEAFF
j_call: TRBJ2-7; cdr3_length: 19; v_call: TRBV27; d_call: NA; clone_size: once; cdr3_nt: TGTGCCAGCAGTCGACAGGGGGTGGCTAGCGGGAGCAGGTCCTACGAGCAGTACTTC; cdr3_aa: CASSRQGVASGSRSYEQYF
j_call: TRBJ2-1; cdr3_length: 14; v_call: TRBV6-4; d_call: TRBD1; clone_size: NA; cdr3_nt: TGTGCCAGCAGTGACGGGACAGGGGGCAATGAGCAGTTCTTC; cdr3_aa: CASSDGTGGNEQFF
j_call: TRBJ1-4; cdr3_length: 18; v_call: TRBV10-3; d_call: NA; clone_size: NA; cdr3_nt: TGTGCCATCAGTGAGTCGGCATTGGGACGGCCGGAGGGTGAAAAACTGTTTTTT; cdr3_aa: CAISESALGRPEGEKLFF
j_call: TRBJ2-3; cdr3_length: 15; v_call: TRBV28; d_call: NA; clone_size: NA; cdr3_nt: TGTGCCAGCAGGGGCGGGACGGCGGTCACAGATACGCAGTATTTT; cdr3_aa: CASRGGTAVTDTQYF
j_call: TRBJ2-7; cdr3_length: 16; v_call: TRBV11-1; d_call: TRBD2; clone_size: NA; cdr3_nt: TGTGCCAGCAGCCCGGGACTAGCGGGGATCTCCTACGAGCAGTACTTC; cdr3_aa: CASSPGLAGISYEQYF
j_call: TRBJ2-1; cdr3_length: 13; v_call: TRBV7-3; d_call: NA; clone_size: NA; cdr3_nt: TGTGCCAGCAGCTTGACTAGGTTCAATGAGCAGTTCTTC; cdr3_aa: CASSLTRFNEQFF
j_call: TRBJ2-5; cdr3_length: 13; v_call: TRBV27; d_call: NA; clone_size: once; cdr3_nt: TGTGCCAGCAGTGTGGACAGCCGTGGGACCCAGTACTTC; cdr3_aa: CASSVDSRGTQYF
j_call: TRBJ1-5; cdr3_length: 15; v_call: TRBV28; d_call: NA; clone_size: NA; cdr3_nt: TGTGCCAGCAGGCCCGGGATTTATAGCAATCAGCCCCAGCATTTT; cdr3_aa: CASRPGIYSNQPQHF
j_call: TRBJ1-2; cdr3_length: 15; v_call: TRBV19; d_call: NA; clone_size: NA; cdr3_nt: TGTGCCAGTAGTATGGCGGCCACTACTAACTATGGCTACACCTTC; cdr3_aa: CASSMAATTNYGYTF
j_call: TRBJ1-1; cdr3_length: 11; v_call: TRBV20-1; d_call: TRBD1; clone_size: NA; cdr3_nt: TGCAGTGCTCCTGGACAGGTTGAAGCTTTCTTT; cdr3_aa: CSAPGQVEAFF
j_call: TRBJ1-5; cdr3_length: 14; v_call: TRBV6-1; d_call: NA; clone_size: NA; cdr3_nt: TGTGCCAGCAGTGAACACAGGAACAATCAGCCCCAGCATTTT; cdr3_aa: CASSEHRNNQPQHF
j_call: TRBJ1-2; cdr3_length: 12; v_call: TRBV9; d_call: TRBD1; clone_size: NA; cdr3_nt: TGTGCCAGCAGCGGCCGACAGGGAGGCTACACCTTC; cdr3_aa: CASSGRQGGYTF
j_call: TRBJ1-3; cdr3_length: 14; v_call: TRBV9; d_call: NA; clone_size: NA; cdr3_nt: TGTGCCAGCAGCGTAGCACAGCTAGGAAACACCATATATTTT; cdr3_aa: CASSVAQLGNTIYF
j_call: TRBJ2-1; cdr3_length: 17; v_call: TRBV2; d_call: TRBD2; clone_size: NA; cdr3_nt: TGTGCCAGCAGTGAAGCTCGACTAGCGGGAGAGTTCAATGAGCAGTTCTTC; cdr3_aa: CASSEARLAGEFNEQFF
j_call: TRBJ2-3; cdr3_length: 13; v_call: TRBV13; d_call: TRBD1; clone_size: once; cdr3_nt: TGTGCCAGCAACCAGGGGGTCTTAGATACGCAGTATTTT; cdr3_aa: CASNQGVLDTQYF
j_call: TRBJ1-2; cdr3_length: 18; v_call: TRBV9; d_call: TRBD1; clone_size: NA; cdr3_nt: TGTGCCAGCAGCGTAGGAGGTGGGACAGTACGCTCTAACTATGGCTACACCTTC; cdr3_aa: CASSVGGGTVRSNYGYTF
j_call: TRBJ1-2; cdr3_length: 13; v_call: TRBV18; d_call: TRBD1; clone_size: once; cdr3_nt: TGTGCCAGCTCAAGCCAGGGGGCGGATGGCTACACCTTC; cdr3_aa: CASSSQGADGYTF
j_call: TRBJ1-5; cdr3_length: 11; v_call: TRBV20-1; d_call: NA; clone_size: once; cdr3_nt: TGCAGTGCTGGAAGACAGGCACCCCAGCATTTT; cdr3_aa: CSAGRQAPQHF
j_call: TRBJ2-3; cdr3_length: 16; v_call: TRBV5-1; d_call: TRBD2; clone_size: NA; cdr3_nt: TGCGCCAGCAGCTCGGGACTAGCGGGGCTCACAGATACGCAGTATTTT; cdr3_aa: CASSSGLAGLTDTQYF
j_call: TRBJ2-2; cdr3_length: 16; v_call: TRBV2; d_call: TRBD1; clone_size: few; cdr3_nt: TGTGCCAGCAGGATTCTGGACGGGACAGGAAGCGGGGAGCTGTTTTTT; cdr3_aa: CASRILDGTGSGELFF
j_call: TRBJ2-1; cdr3_length: 16; v_call: TRBV6-1; d_call: NA; clone_size: NA; cdr3_nt: TGTGCCAGCAGTGCCCTGGACTGGAGCTCCTACAATGAGCAGTTCTTC; cdr3_aa: CASSALDWSSYNEQFF
j_call: TRBJ2-5; cdr3_length: 14; v_call: TRBV19; d_call: TRBD2; clone_size: NA; cdr3_nt: TGTGCCAGTAGTAAGGAAGCGGGGGGGGAGACCCAGTACTTC; cdr3_aa: CASSKEAGGETQYF
j_call: TRBJ2-3; cdr3_length: 16; v_call: TRBV11-2; d_call: TRBD2; clone_size: NA; cdr3_nt: TGTGCCAGCAGCCCGACTAGCGGGGTGAGCACAGATACGCAGTATTTT; cdr3_aa: CASSPTSGVSTDTQYF
j_call: TRBJ2-7; cdr3_length: 15; v_call: TRBV18; d_call: TRBD1; clone_size: once; cdr3_nt: TGTGCCAGCTCACCCCCGGGACAGGCTTTCTACGAGCAGTACTTC; cdr3_aa: CASSPPGQAFYEQYF
j_call: TRBJ2-3; cdr3_length: 17; v_call: TRBV2; d_call: TRBD2; clone_size: NA; cdr3_nt: TGTGCCAGCAGGTGGACGCGGGGGGTCGCCGGAGGGGATACGCAGTATTTT; cdr3_aa: CASRWTRGVAGGDTQYF
j_call: TRBJ1-4; cdr3_length: 14; v_call: TRBV28; d_call: TRBD1; clone_size: NA; cdr3_nt: TGTGCCAGCGGACAGGGGGCGGCTAATGAAAAACTGTTTTTT; cdr3_aa: CASGQGAANEKLFF
j_call: TRBJ1-1; cdr3_length: 17; v_call: TRBV5-1; d_call: TRBD1; clone_size: NA; cdr3_nt: TGCGCCAGCAGCTTGGGGGCTTCAAAGGGGGCATGCACTGAAGCTTTCTTT; cdr3_aa: CASSLGASKGACTEAFF
j_call: TRBJ1-2; cdr3_length: 16; v_call: TRBV27; d_call: NA; clone_size: NA; cdr3_nt: TGTGCCAGCAGTTTATCCCCACAGGGTGGGCTCTATGGCTACACCTTC; cdr3_aa: CASSLSPQGGLYGYTF
j_call: TRBJ2-2; cdr3_length: 16; v_call: TRBV5-4; d_call: TRBD2; clone_size: NA; cdr3_nt: TGTGCCAGCAGCTTGCGAGCGGGAGGGCCCACCGGGGAGCTGTTTTTT; cdr3_aa: CASSLRAGGPTGELFF
j_call: TRBJ2-5; cdr3_length: 15; v_call: TRBV9; d_call: TRBD1; clone_size: NA; cdr3_nt: TGTGCCAGCAGCTTCCAGGACAGGGTATCGGAGACCCAGTACTTC; cdr3_aa: CASSFQDRVSETQYF
j_call: TRBJ2-7; cdr3_length: 14; v_call: TRBV28; d_call: TRBD2; clone_size: NA; cdr3_nt: TGTGCCAGCAGTACGGCTAGCGGGGTCTACGAGCAGTACTTC; cdr3_aa: CASSTASGVYEQYF
j_call: TRBJ2-1; cdr3_length: 16; v_call: TRBV19; d_call: TRBD2; clone_size: NA; cdr3_nt: TGTGCCAGTAGCCCCATCACTAGCGGGAGAGGAGTTGAGCAGTTCTTC; cdr3_aa: CASSPITSGRGVEQFF
j_call: TRBJ1-5; cdr3_length: 15; v_call: TRBV7-8; d_call: NA; clone_size: NA; cdr3_nt: TGTGCCAGCAGCTTAAACAGCCATAGCAATCAGCCCCAGCATTTT; cdr3_aa: CASSLNSHSNQPQHF
j_call: TRBJ2-1; cdr3_length: 13; v_call: TRBV11-2; d_call: NA; clone_size: NA; cdr3_nt: TGTGCCAGCAGCCCGACAGCCTACAATGAGCAGTTCTTC; cdr3_aa: CASSPTAYNEQFF
j_call: TRBJ1-6; cdr3_length: 17; v_call: TRBV27; d_call: NA; clone_size: NA; cdr3_nt: TGTGCCAGCAGTTTAAGTCCAGGCATCGGTTACAATTCACCCCTCCACTTT; cdr3_aa: CASSLSPGIGYNSPLHF